These T cell receptor beta chains were read from a single sample in a study of cytomegalovirus exposure and HLA in healthy donors. TCRdb's table, derived via immunoSEQ multiplex PCR, lists solely in-frame clones and lacks some. Of some 150,000 clones detected, 80% to 90% appear once; the ten largest clones hold 1.4%. Material: PBMCs. These receptor sequences come from a woman aged 25 to 39 in good health and CMV-seronegative. The CDR3 runs from the conserved cysteine through the conserved F or W. The D gene is left open where the match is weak. The size field is filled for only some rows; it gives once, few, many or a size class.

j_gene | d_gene | v_gene | abundance | CDR3aa | CDR3nt
TRBJ1-5 | TRBD1 | TRBV7-2 | - | CASSLRGQGYNQPQHF | TGTGCCAGCAGCTTACGAGGACAGGGCTACAATCAGCCCCAGCATTTT
TRBJ2-7 | - | TRBV10-1 | - | CASSESRPGYGEQYF | TGCGCCAGCAGTGAGTCGAGACCGGGTTATGGCGAGCAGTACTTC
TRBJ1-2 | - | TRBV7-6 | - | CASSLTSGALGGYTF | TGTGCCAGCAGCTTGACTTCTGGGGCCTTAGGGGGCTACACCTTC
TRBJ2-3 | - | TRBV7-8 | - | CASSSRGDTQYF | TGTGCCAGCAGCTCTAGAGGGGATACGCAGTATTTT
TRBJ2-6 | - | TRBV7-6 | once | CASSLGLSGANVLTF | TGTGCCAGCAGCTTAGGGCTCTCTGGGGCCAACGTCCTGACTTTC
TRBJ2-7 | TRBD1 | TRBV27 | - | CASSPPGQGMNYEQYF | TGTGCCAGCAGCCCGCCGGGACAGGGTATGAACTACGAGCAGTACTTC
TRBJ2-5 | TRBD2 | TRBV7-6 | - | CASSPNLAEQETQYF | TGTGCCAGCAGCCCAAACCTAGCGGAACAAGAGACCCAGTACTTC
TRBJ1-5 | - | TRBV18 | - | CASSSVRNQPQHF | TGTGCCAGCTCATCTGTTCGCAATCAGCCCCAGCATTTT
TRBJ1-2 | TRBD1 | TRBV7-9 | - | CASSHGEQGVPYGYTF | TGTGCCAGCAGCCACGGGGAACAGGGGGTTCCCTATGGCTACACCTTC
TRBJ2-2 | - | TRBV13 | - | CASSRGQTGELFF | TGTGCCAGCAGCCGAGGACAGACCGGGGAGCTGTTTTTT
TRBJ2-1 | TRBD2 | TRBV25-1 | - | CASQTGTSGPYNEQFF | TGTGCCAGCCAGACCGGGACTAGCGGGCCGTACAATGAGCAGTTCTTC
TRBJ1-6 | TRBD1 | TRBV5-1 | - | CASSRGRGDSYNSPLHF | TGCGCCAGCAGTCGGGGCAGGGGGGATTCCTATAATTCACCCCTCCACTTT
TRBJ1-5 | TRBD1 | TRBV5-6 | - | CASSFGTGNHQPQHF | TGTGCCAGCAGCTTTGGGACAGGGAACCATCAGCCCCAGCATTTT
TRBJ1-2 | TRBD1 | TRBV29-1 | - | CSALQGANYGYTF | TGCAGCGCTTTACAGGGGGCTAACTATGGCTACACCTTC
TRBJ1-1 | TRBD1 | TRBV27 | - | CASSLLGQGPTREAFF | TGTGCCAGCAGTTTATTGGGACAGGGTCCGACCAGGGAAGCTTTCTTT
TRBJ2-1 | - | TRBV2 | - | CASNGDSEIYNEQFF | TGTGCCAGCAATGGGGACTCAGAGATCTACAATGAGCAGTTCTTC
TRBJ2-2 | TRBD2 | TRBV27 | - | CASSSSGLPGELFF | TGTGCCAGCAGTTCTAGCGGGTTACCCGGGGAGCTGTTTTTT
TRBJ2-7 | TRBD2 | TRBV6-1 | once | CASSGAGGSYEQYF | TGTGCCAGCAGTGGTGCGGGGGGATCCTACGAGCAGTACTTC
TRBJ1-2 | - | TRBV5-4 | - | CASSFQGMADYGYTF | TGTGCCAGCAGCTTCCAGGGAATGGCTGACTATGGCTACACCTTC
TRBJ2-4 | TRBD2 | TRBV11-2 | - | CASSDTQRGIQYF | TGTGCCAGCAGCGATACCCAGCGGGGCATTCAGTACTTC
TRBJ2-7 | - | TRBV19 | - | CASSPRGTQGGTYEQYF | TGTGCCAGTAGTCCGCGGGGCACACAGGGGGGGACCTACGAGCAGTACTTC
TRBJ1-2 | - | TRBV6-5 | - | CASTNGNGYTF | TGTGCCAGCACCAACGGTAATGGCTACACCTTC
TRBJ2-1 | TRBD1 | TRBV23-1 | - | CASSRRDRGRRGEQFF | TGCGCCAGCAGTCGAAGGGACAGGGGGCGCAGGGGTGAGCAGTTCTTC
TRBJ2-1 | TRBD2 | TRBV5-4 | - | CASSLRTSDYDEQFF | TGTGCCAGCAGCTTGCGAACTAGCGATTACGATGAGCAGTTCTTC
TRBJ2-7 | TRBD1 | TRBV2 | - | CASSPTLTGGDYEQYF | TGTGCCAGCAGTCCTACCTTGACAGGGGGGGACTACGAGCAGTACTTC
TRBJ2-1 | TRBD2 | TRBV14 | once | CASSLRLAGFENEQFF | TGTGCCAGCAGCCTCAGACTAGCGGGGTTCGAGAATGAGCAGTTCTTC
TRBJ2-5 | TRBD2 | TRBV10-3 | - | CASRNPGLAWETQYF | TGTGCCAGCCGGAATCCGGGACTAGCGTGGGAGACCCAGTACTTC
TRBJ2-3 | - | TRBV5-4 | - | CASSLDGFTDTQYF | TGTGCCAGCAGCTTGGACGGGTTCACAGATACGCAGTATTTT
TRBJ1-1 | TRBD1 | TRBV2 | - | CASSVGDRGRVF | TGTGCCAGCAGTGTGGGGGACAGGGGGCGGGTCTTT
TRBJ2-7 | - | TRBV7-6 | - | CASSGPGYEQYF | TGTGCCAGCAGCGGTCCGGGGTACGAGCAGTACTTC
TRBJ1-5 | - | TRBV7-8 | - | CASSLVPGTISQPQHF | TGTGCCAGCAGCTTAGTTCCGGGAACGATCAGTCAGCCCCAGCATTTT
TRBJ2-3 | TRBD2 | TRBV7-2 | once | CASTRLAGSTDTQYF | TGTGCCAGCACCCGACTAGCGGGGAGCACAGATACGCAGTATTTT
TRBJ2-7 | - | TRBV7-8 | - | CASSRRTDSYEQYF | TGTGCCAGCAGCAGACGGACAGACTCCTACGAGCAGTACTTC
TRBJ2-5 | TRBD2 | TRBV5-1 | - | CASSLTLAVQETQYF | TGCGCCAGCAGTCTTACCCTAGCGGTGCAAGAGACCCAGTACTTC
TRBJ1-4 | - | TRBV5-4 | - | CASSSKGQDNEKLFF | TGTGCCAGCAGCTCCAAGGGGCAGGATAATGAAAAACTGTTTTTT
TRBJ2-7 | - | TRBV15 | - | CATSRERASDEQYF | TGTGCCACCAGCAGAGAGAGGGCCTCAGACGAGCAGTACTTC
TRBJ2-2 | - | TRBV29-1 | - | CSVDSMNTGELFF | TGCAGCGTGGACAGTATGAACACCGGGGAGCTGTTTTTT
TRBJ1-1 | - | TRBV19 | - | CASSIKRNTEAFF | TGTGCCAGTAGTATTAAGAGAAACACTGAAGCTTTCTTT
TRBJ2-7 | - | TRBV5-1 | - | CASSLSSGQFYEQYF | TGCGCCAGCAGCTTGTCTTCCGGACAGTTCTACGAGCAGTACTTC
TRBJ1-3 | TRBD1 | TRBV5-4 | once | CASSRDRGGNTIYF | TGTGCCAGCAGCAGGGACAGGGGTGGGAACACCATATATTTT
TRBJ2-3 | - | TRBV29-1 | - | CSVARQHSTDTQYF | TGCAGCGTTGCGAGACAGCATAGCACAGATACGCAGTATTTT
TRBJ2-7 | - | TRBV5-1 | - | CASSPDNPLFYEQYF | TGCGCCAGCAGCCCCGACAATCCCCTATTCTACGAGCAGTACTTC
TRBJ2-7 | - | TRBV5-5 | - | CASSFHGDRVYEQYF | TGTGCCAGCAGCTTCCATGGTGACCGGGTTTACGAGCAGTACTTC
TRBJ2-2 | TRBD2 | TRBV7-9 | - | CASSLASGTMPGELFF | TGTGCCAGCAGCTTAGCGAGTGGGACTATGCCCGGGGAGCTGTTTTTT
TRBJ1-2 | - | TRBV6-6 | - | CASSYSGGAGDLGYTF | TGTGCCAGCAGTTATTCGGGAGGAGCTGGGGACCTTGGCTACACCTTC
TRBJ2-1 | TRBD1 | TRBV27 | - | CASSRTGAHEQFF | TGTGCCAGCAGTCGGACAGGGGCCCATGAGCAGTTCTTC
TRBJ2-7 | - | TRBV25-1 | few | CASSEGAEQYF | TGTGCCAGCAGTGAGGGGGCCGAGCAGTACTTC
TRBJ2-7 | - | TRBV7-9 | - | CASSLVTYEQYF | TGTGCCAGCAGCTTAGTAACCTACGAGCAGTACTTC